This note documents a single T cell receptor beta chain sequence. This sample was included in a study of control samples from healthy donors and cancer patients. The CDR3 consists of 18 residues. Germline V gene lookup returns CDR1 LNHDA and CDR2 SQIVND (reference sequence). V gave up 3 bases and J gave up 5 bases; unmatched junction bases: 14. Clones were sequenced by immunoSEQ multiplex PCR, and TCRdb holds only the in-frame ones, with some missing. The sample contains under 150,000 clones, approximately 90% of which appear only once. The sample was blood. The chain uses TRBV19 and TRBJ2-2; 8 nucleotides align to TRBD2. This clonotype originated in a woman in her twenties or thirties in good health. The CDR3 region is CASSIRTSLAGNTGELFF. CDR3 bases: TGTGCCAGTAGTATCCGGACAAGCTTAGCGGGAAATACCGGGGAGCTGTTTTTT.